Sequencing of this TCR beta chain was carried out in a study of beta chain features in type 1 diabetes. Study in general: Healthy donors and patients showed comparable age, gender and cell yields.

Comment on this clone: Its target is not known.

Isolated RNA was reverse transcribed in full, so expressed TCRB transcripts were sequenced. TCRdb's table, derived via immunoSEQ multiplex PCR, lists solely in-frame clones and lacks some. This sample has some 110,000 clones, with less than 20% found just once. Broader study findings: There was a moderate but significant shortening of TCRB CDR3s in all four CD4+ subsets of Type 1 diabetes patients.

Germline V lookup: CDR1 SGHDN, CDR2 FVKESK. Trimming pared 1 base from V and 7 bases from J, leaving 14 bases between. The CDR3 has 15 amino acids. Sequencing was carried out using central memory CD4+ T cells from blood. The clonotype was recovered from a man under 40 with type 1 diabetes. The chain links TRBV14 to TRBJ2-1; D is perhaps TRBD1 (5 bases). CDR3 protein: CASSQASRVANEQFF. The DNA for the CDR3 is TGTGCCAGCAGCCAAGCAAGCAGGGTAGCAAATGAGCAGTTCTTC.